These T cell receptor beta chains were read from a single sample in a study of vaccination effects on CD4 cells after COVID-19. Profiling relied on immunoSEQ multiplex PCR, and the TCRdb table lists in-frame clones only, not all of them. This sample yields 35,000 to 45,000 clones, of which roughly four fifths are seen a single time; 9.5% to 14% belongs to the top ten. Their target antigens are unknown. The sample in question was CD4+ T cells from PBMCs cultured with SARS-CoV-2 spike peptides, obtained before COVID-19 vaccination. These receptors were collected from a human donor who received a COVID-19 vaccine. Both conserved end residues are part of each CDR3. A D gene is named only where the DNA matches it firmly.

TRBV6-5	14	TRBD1	CASRYGAGGNGYTF
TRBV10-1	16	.	CASSASTDGANQPQHF
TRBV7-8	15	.	CASSLGEGRNTEAFF
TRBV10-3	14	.	CAIGVPANTGELFF
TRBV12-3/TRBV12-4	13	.	CASSLRGGTEAFF
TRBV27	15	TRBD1	CASRGRDRGPRKLFF
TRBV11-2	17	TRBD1	CASSHYSGQGLIGGYTF
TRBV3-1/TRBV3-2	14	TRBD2	CASSSLSGGAAQYF
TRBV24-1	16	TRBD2	CATSDRTSGGYGEQFF
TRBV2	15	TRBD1	CASSDSRGRGYGYTF
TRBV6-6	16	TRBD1	CASTLKGQGWNTEAFF
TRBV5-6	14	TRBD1	CASSLKHRGPGYTF
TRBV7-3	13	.	CASSLPRTDTQYF
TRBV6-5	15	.	CASSYSRGSGNTIYF
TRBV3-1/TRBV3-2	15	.	CASSRSGVMNTEAFF
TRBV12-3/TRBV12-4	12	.	CASSLGGGGYTF
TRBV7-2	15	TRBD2	CASSPLAGDYNEQFF
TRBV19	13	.	CASKMTGEETQYF
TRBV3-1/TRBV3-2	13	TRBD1	CASSQTGEDTQYF
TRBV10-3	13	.	CAISEGVEETQYF
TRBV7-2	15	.	CASSLVSHKDGELFF
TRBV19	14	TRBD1	CASTSGQGNQPQHF
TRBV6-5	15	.	CASGTAGARADTQYF
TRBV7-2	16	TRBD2	CASSLVGGGVTDTQYF
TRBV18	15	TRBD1	CASSPLTGANEKLFF
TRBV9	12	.	CASSVGQGEQFF
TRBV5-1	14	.	CASSSIGQGGGYTF
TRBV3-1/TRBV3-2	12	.	CASSQGGNTIYF
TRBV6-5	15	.	CASSSIGASNYGYTF
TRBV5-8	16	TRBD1	CASPAGVTGGTDTQYF
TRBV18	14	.	CASSSGGGREKLFF
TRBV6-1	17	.	CASSELARRYLNTEAFF
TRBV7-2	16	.	CASSLSGVGGDSPLHF
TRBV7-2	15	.	CASSLAAGSFSPLHF
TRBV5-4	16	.	CASSLDLGTRSDEQFF
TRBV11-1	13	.	CASSLLKGMEAFF
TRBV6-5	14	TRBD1	CASSYGQGGEKLFF
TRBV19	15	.	CASSKYTNSYNEQFF
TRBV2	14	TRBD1	CASGRTGGVDTQYF
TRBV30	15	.	CAWSVLGGYNSPLHF
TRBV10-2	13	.	CASSIQGGTEAFF
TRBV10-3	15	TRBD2	CAIRQSGVGTDTQYF
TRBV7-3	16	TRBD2	CASSPWTSGGADTQYF
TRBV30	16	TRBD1	CAWSRGQKKITDTQYF